This TCR beta chain was profiled in a study of blood T cell repertoires in COVID-19 (dated by TCRdb to the early 2020s). A note on the overall study: The collaborator samples originated in the United States, Italy and Spain and spanned the acute and convalescent phases of COVID-19. The prospective study material was composed of cDNA or gDNA derived from T cells, B-cell-depleted T cells, or PBMCs. Deeply sampled blood TCRbeta repertoires from subjects exposed to, actively infected with, or recovered from COVID-19 were included in the dataset. The repertoires were released in a freely available public database intended as a resource for research on the immune response to SARS-CoV-2. Samples were obtained from the ongoing ImmuneRACE study (first 160 participants) and from about 1,300 subjects provided by 6 global collaborators. Nearly every sample came with metadata listing a de-identified subject ID, COVID-19 status, age in years and sex. HLA class I and class II types, where available, came from metadata supplied by the sample provider rather than from assay-based typing. Study-wide findings and limitations: The amount of clinical and demographic metadata varied by source and participant and was provided uncurated.

TCRbeta CDR3 regions were amplified from genomic DNA using the immunoSEQ Assay, a bias-controlled multiplex PCR. The original methods were these. Nucleated cell counts per sample were estimated from amplification of reference gene primers within the assay. To quantify the absolute abundance of each unique TCRbeta CDR3 rearrangement, sequence reads were collapsed and filtered. For each sample, productive Simpson clonality was calculated as the square root of Simpson's diversity index over productive rearrangements. TCRdb limited this immuneACCESS table to in-frame rearrangements with V and J called. A share of clones is missing; checked studies link under half to unresolved V genes, and the rest is unexplained. V and J calls and clone size come straight from that table; D and trimming were deduced from the DNA. In this sample the table shows approximately 200,000 clones, approximately 90% of which occur a single time. The ten largest clones add up to approximately 2.2% of the sample.

A remark on this clone: Its antigen has not been determined. No much larger clone is present one base from it, and per-base qualities are unavailable.

The CDR3, cysteine through phenylalanine, is 17 amino acids long. Just CDR3 DNA is preserved here, 51 bases in frame from base 1. Trimming costs V 2 bases and J 0 bases, and their ends lie 14 bases apart. The germline V gene provides CDR1 MDHEN and CDR2 SYDVKM. Participants in the prospective study were aged roughly 18 to 89 years, lived in 20 to 30 United States geographic areas, and enrolled through a virtual design. To assign participants to cohorts, the prospective study relied on clinical history that participants themselves reported in a screening survey and a study questionnaire. For ImmuneRACE Cohort 3, a participant was defined as recovered based on two consecutive negative NP/OP PCR tests, clearance by a healthcare professional, or resolution of symptoms. Mobile phlebotomists in the prospective study collected whole blood, serum and a nasopharyngeal or oropharyngeal swab from every participant. Over an approximately 2-month period, participants in the prospective study had the option of providing additional blood draws and questionnaires. Blood samples from the prospective study were shipped frozen or at room temperature prior to DNA extraction.

The chain joins TRBV28 to TRBJ1-3; the D gene is perhaps TRBD1, on 5 matching bases. The material sequenced was PBMCs or T cells enriched from blood (not recorded which). This TCR was recovered from a woman aged 25-40 years who had recovered from COVID-19. The CDR3 loop reads CASSLAGLGSSGNTIYF. The nucleotide sequence reads TGTGCCAGCAGTTTAGCGGGACTGGGCTCCTCTGGAAACACCATATATTTT.